This TCR beta chain was retrieved from a study of blood T cell repertoires in COVID-19. At the level of the study: T cells, B-cell-depleted T cells, or PBMCs supplied cDNA or gDNA.

Assay used: immunoSEQ multiplex PCR; TCRdb lists only in-frame clones, some missing. The sample records 280,000 or so clones, around nine tenths being singletons. Germline CDR1 reads LGHDT; CDR2 reads YNNKEL (reference sequence). CDR3 length equals 14 residues. V lost 0 bases and J lost 5, with 11 bases in between. Participants had their cohort set by participant-reported clinical history. Recovery meant two consecutive negative NP/OP PCR tests, professional clearance, or resolved symptoms. The sequence was collected from a woman aged 40 to 50 who had recovered from COVID-19. The sequencing sample was made of PBMCs or T cells enriched from blood (not recorded which). The rearrangement uses TRBV3-1 (or the pseudogene TRBV3-2) and TRBJ2-7; D gene unclear. As DNA, the CDR3 is TGTGCCAGCAGCCAAGAACAGATCCCGGACGAGCAGTACTTC. The encoded protein is CASSQEQIPDEQYF.